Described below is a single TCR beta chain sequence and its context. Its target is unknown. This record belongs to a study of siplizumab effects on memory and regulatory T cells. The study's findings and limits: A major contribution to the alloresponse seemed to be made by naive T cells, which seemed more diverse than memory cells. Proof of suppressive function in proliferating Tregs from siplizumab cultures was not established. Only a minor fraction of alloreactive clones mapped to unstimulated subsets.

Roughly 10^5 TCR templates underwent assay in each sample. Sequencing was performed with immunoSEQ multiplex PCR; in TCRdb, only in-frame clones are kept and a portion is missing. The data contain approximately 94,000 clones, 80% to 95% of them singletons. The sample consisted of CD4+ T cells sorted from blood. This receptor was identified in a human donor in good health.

CDR3 protein: CASSVDPGGTNEKLFF. The CDR3 bases are TGTGCCAGCAGCGTAGATCCAGGGGGTACCAATGAAAAACTGTTTTTT. The V and J genes are TRBV9 and TRBJ1-4; 7 positions match TRBD1. V gave up 0 bases and J gave up 5 bases; unmatched junction bases: 7. CDR1 is SGDLS and CDR2 is YYNGEE in the germline V gene. The CDR3 runs to 16 residues.